This T cell receptor beta chain was documented in a study of shared clonotypes between healthy human individuals (dated by TCRdb to about 2020). In terms of the full investigation: Two women and a few men aged 18 to 49 years were included in the cohort. Per donor, three plates each were used for CD4 naive and CD4 memory, two for CD8 naive, and one for CD8 memory. The study deeply sequenced blood TCR repertoires of about five healthy adults to estimate repertoire size and the extent of clonotype sharing between individuals. Different laboratories and diverse techniques were used to prepare libraries and sequence TCR repertoires, to increase sequencing depth and limit assay-specific biases. Leukapheresis yielded between about 0.9 and 10 billion PBMCs per donor.

Study-level results and caveats: Across a handful of donors, 5% to 6% of naive CD4, around 3.3% of naive CD8, 2% to 2.5% of memory CD4, and around 0.4% of memory CD8 clonotypes were shared. The genetic and exposure-history diversity represented was limited by the small number of donors. Based on pairwise subsampling, the degree of clonotype sharing among donors was expected to be affected by sequencing depth. Estimated clonotype richness was generally larger for naive than for memory subsets. Sampling was restricted to blood, and TCR repertoires in tissues likely differ from the TCR repertoires found in blood. Compared with non-shared clonotypes, the clonotypes found in all four sorted-subset donors had higher generation probabilities. Even with the large sequencing depth, rarefaction of the sorted-subset datasets indicated that sequencing was incomplete.

TCR CDR3 regions were amplified from genomic DNA by multiplex PCR using the deep immunoSEQ assay. Extracted genomic DNA from each cell subset was distributed evenly across all wells of several immunoSEQ 96-well plates, and each plate was treated as a replicate. For sorted subsets, about 210 ng of genomic DNA, equivalent to 30,000 or so T cell genomes, went into each replicate PCR. The purified libraries were quantified using a Qubit 3.0 fluorometer, sized with a Bioanalyzer 2100, and then quantified again using the KAPA Library Quantification kit. A separate single-read 150-cycle Illumina NextSeq 550 flow cell was used to sequence each immunoSEQ 96-well plate. Per the original workflow: Because only junctional sequences without quality scores were contained in the immunoSEQ output, filtering matching that applied to full-length reads could not be performed. To assign V/J genes and CDR3, sequences were annotated against IMGT germline references using PyIR, a Python wrapper for IgBLAST v1.9. Reads were removed for weak V/J assignments (E-value above 1e-6), missing CDR3, stop codons, out-of-frame junctions, or ambiguous translated residues. A V3J clonotype was defined by an identical inferred V gene, J gene, and CDR3 amino acid sequence. Percentage overlap between repertoires was calculated by dividing the number of shared unique clonotypes by the size of the smaller repertoire. Richness of each repertoire was evaluated using RTK rarefaction, the Chao1 estimator, and Recon v2.1 estimates of unobserved clonotypes. OLGA was used to compute generation probabilities for all TCRbeta clonotypes that the gDNA method yielded from a few donors. Entries here come from immuneACCESS through TCRdb and include only in-frame sequences with V and J called. Some clones fail to appear in such tables; in the studies checked, an unresolved V gene covers under half of the shortfall, and the cause of the remainder is unknown. V and J calls and clone size are as listed in that table; D and trimming were resolved from the DNA. In all, the sample holds some 1.5 million clones, and around 98% of those were seen once. Jointly, the top ten make up around 0.45% of the sample.

From the cysteine through the phenylalanine, the CDR3 covers 13 amino acids. Just CDR3 DNA is preserved here, 39 bases in frame from base 1. CDR1 is given as MNHEY and CDR2 as SVGAGI, both from the germline V gene. At the junction V is shortened by 5 bases and J by 4 bases, with 11 bases in between. The donors were healthy, HIV-negative adults with no recently reported acute infections or vaccinations. Every donor was a Caucasian adult residing in Nashville, Tennessee, USA. Magnetic negative selection was used to enrich CD4+ T cells, after which naive cells were positively selected on CD45RA and the negative fraction became the memory subset. After blood collection by leukapheresis, PBMCs were isolated using Ficoll-Histopaque density gradient centrifugation and then cryopreserved in the vapor phase of liquid nitrogen. Purity and quantity of every magnetically sorted T cell population were checked by analytical flow cytometry. Genomic DNA was isolated from each sorted fraction and quantified by UV absorbance on a Nanodrop 2000c.

A remark on this clone: Its binding antigen is unknown. No qualities accompany the bases; no much larger clone lies one base away.

This sequence uses TRBV6-5 and TRBJ1-2, with the identity of the D gene unclear. The source of this sequence is a man aged 25-45 years in good health. Sequencing was done on a sample of naive CD4+ T cells sorted from blood. The cell subset or site tag for this specimen amounts to: CD45RA+ positively selected. The CDR3 protein: CASSRSRVYGYTF. At the DNA level, the sequence is TGTGCCAGCAGTCGTTCGCGGGTCTATGGCTACACCTTC.